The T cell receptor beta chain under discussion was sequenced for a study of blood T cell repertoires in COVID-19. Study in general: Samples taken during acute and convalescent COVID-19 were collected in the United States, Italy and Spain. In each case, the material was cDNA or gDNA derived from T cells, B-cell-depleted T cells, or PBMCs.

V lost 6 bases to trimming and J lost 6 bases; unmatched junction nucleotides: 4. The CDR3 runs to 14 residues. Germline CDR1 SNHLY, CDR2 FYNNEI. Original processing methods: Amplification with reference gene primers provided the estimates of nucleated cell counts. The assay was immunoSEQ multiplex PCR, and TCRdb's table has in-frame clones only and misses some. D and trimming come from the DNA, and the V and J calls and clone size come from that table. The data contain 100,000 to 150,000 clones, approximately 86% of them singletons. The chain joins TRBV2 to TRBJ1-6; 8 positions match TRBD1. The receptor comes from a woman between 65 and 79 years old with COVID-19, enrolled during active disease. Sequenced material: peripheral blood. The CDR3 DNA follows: TGTGCCAGCAGCACGACAGGGGCTAATTCACCCCTCCACTTT. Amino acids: CASSTTGANSPLHF. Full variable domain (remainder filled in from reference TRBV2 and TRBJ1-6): EPEVTQTPSHQVTQMGQEVILRCVPISNHLYFYWYRQILGQKVEFLVSFYNNEISEKSEIFDDQFSVERPDGSNFTLKIRSTKLEDSAMYFCASSTTGANSPLHFGNGTRLTVT.